This T cell receptor (beta chain) was identified in a study of blood T cell repertoires in COVID-19. TCRdb's copy holds only in-frame clones and misses some; the assay was immunoSEQ multiplex PCR. There are 350,000 or so clones in the sample; 65% to 90% occur only once, and approximately 4.6% lies in the top ten. Germline CDR1 SGHDT, CDR2 YYEEEE. V trimming: 2 bases; J trimming: 3 bases; junction bases outside the gene matches: 5. The length of the CDR3 is 15 residues. At least ten counts were recorded for this clone. Sequencing was done on a sample of PBMCs or T cells enriched from blood (not recorded which). V gene TRBV5-6 combines with J gene TRBJ2-7, with 10 nucleotides matching TRBD1. The receptor was isolated from a woman in her thirties or forties with acute COVID-19. This CDR3 reads CASSFRQGAFYEQYF. CDR3 in DNA: TGTGCCAGCAGCTTCAGACAGGGGGCTTTCTACGAGCAGTACTTC.